The subject of this entry is one T cell receptor beta chain. The antigen is unknown. The data originate from a study of molecular identifiers for immune sequencing clone quantification. General study points: Whereas clones above 20 RNA copies held under 1% of naive-cell molecules, they held over 98% of effector molecules.

Trimming at V came to 0 bases and at J to 2 bases, leaving 2 bases not matched to a gene. The V gene's germline CDR1 is SGHDT and CDR2 YYEEEE. There are 14 residues in the CDR3. Sorted inputs of about 20,000 to 1,000,000 cells, with 10%, 30% or 50% RNA, yielded naive CD8 libraries. In the sort, naive CD8 T cells were defined as CD8+CD4-CCR7+CD45RA+. As previously described, bulk TCR libraries were made using listed TCR primers. Each CDR3 protein is one row after TCRdb ran MiXCR on the PCR reads. The sample lists 460,000 or so distinct CDR3 sequences, under 30% occurring once. This sequence joins TRBV5-6 and TRBJ2-7; 7 nucleotides match TRBD2. Source material: naive CD8+ T cells from blood, with Jurkat cell RNA spiked in. Subset: FACS-sorted CD8+CD4-CCR7+CD45RA+ naive T cells. This TCR was sampled from a human donor in good health. Some libraries in this study had Jurkat cell RNA spiked in. CDR3 DNA sequence: TGTGCCAGCAGCTTGGTAGGGACTACCTACGAGCAGTACTTC. It specifies CASSLVGTTYEQYF. The full variable domain, rest sourced from reference TRBV5-6 and TRBJ2-7, is DAGVTQSPTHLIKTRGQQVTLRCSPKSGHDTVSWYQQALGQGPQFIFQYYEEEERQRGNFPDRFSGHQFPNYSSELNVNALLLGDSALYLCASSLVGTTYEQYFGPGTRLTVT.